The sequence of this TCR beta chain was determined in a study of cytomegalovirus exposure and HLA in healthy donors. Study summary: Among around 180 million T cells, an earlier analysis found roughly 120 million unique TCR beta sequences.

Details on this clone: What it binds is unknown.

The V and J ends lost 2 bases and 4 bases, in that order; junction bases with no gene match: 6. CDR1 and CDR2 from the germline V gene are SGHTA and FQGNSA. CDR3 size: 16 residues. PCR used 60 Vbeta primers and 13 Jbeta primers. Method: immunoSEQ multiplex PCR; TCRdb's copy keeps in-frame clones and lacks some. Seen here are around 160,000 clones, over 75% observed once, and the top ten hold roughly an eighth. Points from the study as a whole: Some V segments could not be told apart, so they were left out, TRBV6-2 and TRBV6-3 among them. Reports indicate that TCR beta sequences accurately predicted the HLA-A and HLA-B alleles of most subjects. Cytomegalovirus status was reportedly diagnosed by the classifier with high specificity and sensitivity.

The clonotype was recovered from a man aged 45-65 years in good health and CMV-seropositive. The source material was PBMCs. The J gene is TRBJ2-7, the V gene TRBV7-2, with 12 bases aligning to TRBD2. The DNA for the CDR3 is TGTGCCAGCAGCTTACTAGCGGGGGGGCCGCGGTACGAGCAGTACTTC. Its protein is CASSLLAGGPRYEQYF.